The TCR beta chain described here comes from a study of blood T cell repertoires in COVID-19. At the level of the study: Material from acute and convalescent COVID-19 was sourced from the United States, Italy and Spain. From T cells, B-cell-depleted T cells, or PBMCs came the material, which was cDNA or gDNA.

The CDR3 covers 14 residues. V dropped 4 bases and J dropped 6 bases, with 15 bases sitting between them. Germline loops: CDR1 LGHDT, CDR2 YNNKEL (reference sequence). Authors' methods: By means of reference gene primer amplification, nucleated cell counts were estimated. Here immunoSEQ multiplex PCR was the method, and the copy in TCRdb shows in-frame clones only, minus some. V, J and clone size reflect that table, while D and trimming were determined from the DNA. This table has 110,000 or so clones, roughly 80% appearing once. The source is a man aged 45-65 years with acute or convalescent COVID-19. The source material was peripheral blood. The chain couples TRBV3-1 (or the pseudogene TRBV3-2) to TRBJ1-1; D perhaps matches TRBD1 (5 bases). The CDR3 sequence: CASSPASGRAEAFF. DNA for the CDR3: TGTGCCAGCAGCCCCGCCTCAGGGAGGGCTGAAGCTTTCTTT.